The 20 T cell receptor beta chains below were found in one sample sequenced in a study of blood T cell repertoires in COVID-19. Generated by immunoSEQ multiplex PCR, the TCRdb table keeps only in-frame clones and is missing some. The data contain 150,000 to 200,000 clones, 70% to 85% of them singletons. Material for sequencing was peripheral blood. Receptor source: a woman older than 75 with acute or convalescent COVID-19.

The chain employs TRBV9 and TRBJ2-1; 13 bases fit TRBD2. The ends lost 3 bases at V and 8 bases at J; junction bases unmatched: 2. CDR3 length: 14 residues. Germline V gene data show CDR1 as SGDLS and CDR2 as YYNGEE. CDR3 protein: CASSGTSGRDEQFF. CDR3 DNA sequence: TGTGCCAGCAGCGGTACTAGCGGGAGGGATGAGCAGTTCTTC.

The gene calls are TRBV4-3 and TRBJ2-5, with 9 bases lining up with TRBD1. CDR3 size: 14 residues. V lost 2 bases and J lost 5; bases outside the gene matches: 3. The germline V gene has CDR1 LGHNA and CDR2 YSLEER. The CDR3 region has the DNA TGCGCCAGCAGCCAAAATGGACAGGGGGAGACCCAGTACTTC. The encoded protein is CASSQNGQGETQYF.

CDR3 DNA: TGCAGTGCTAGTCACGGGACAGGGACTGAAAAACTGTTTTTT. This gives the protein CSASHGTGTEKLFF. J is TRBJ1-4 and V is TRBV20-1; 9 bases map to TRBD1. The germline gives CDR1 DFQATT, CDR2 SNEGSKA (reference sequence). The CDR3 loop spans 14 amino acids. Unmatched junction bases numbered 6, after V lost 3 bases and J lost 7 bases.

This chain's CDR3 is CASSDQGWTEAFF. In nucleotides, the CDR3 is TGTGCCAGCAGTGATCAGGGGTGGACTGAAGCTTTCTTT. The gene calls are TRBV6-1 and TRBJ1-1, with TRBD1 as a possible D gene (6 bases). The V gene's germline CDR1 is MNHNS and CDR2 SASEGT. This CDR3 contains 13 residues. Trimming cost V 3 bases and J 5 bases, with 10 bases left between them.

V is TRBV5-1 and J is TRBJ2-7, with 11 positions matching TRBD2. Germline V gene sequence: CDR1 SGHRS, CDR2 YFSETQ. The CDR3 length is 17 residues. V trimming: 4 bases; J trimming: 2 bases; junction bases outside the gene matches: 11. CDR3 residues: CASSPGLAVLGPYEQYF. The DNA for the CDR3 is TGCGCCAGCAGCCCGGGACTAGCGGTTCTTGGGCCCTACGAGCAGTACTTC.

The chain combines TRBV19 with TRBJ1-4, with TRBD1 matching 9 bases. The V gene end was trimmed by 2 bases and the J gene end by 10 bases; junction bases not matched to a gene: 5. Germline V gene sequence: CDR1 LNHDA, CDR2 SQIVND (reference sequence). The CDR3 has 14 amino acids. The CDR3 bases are TGTGCCAGTAGTATATACAGGGGGCAGAGAAAACTGTTTTTT. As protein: CASSIYRGQRKLFF.

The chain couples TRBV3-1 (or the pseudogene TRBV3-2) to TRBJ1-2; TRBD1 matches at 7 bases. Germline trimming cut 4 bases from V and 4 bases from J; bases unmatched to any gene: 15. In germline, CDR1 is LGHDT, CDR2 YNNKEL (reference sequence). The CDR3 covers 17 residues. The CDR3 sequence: CASSPRDRGVRGYGYTF. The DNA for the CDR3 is TGTGCCAGCAGCCCCCGGGACAGAGGGGTAAGGGGCTATGGCTACACCTTC.

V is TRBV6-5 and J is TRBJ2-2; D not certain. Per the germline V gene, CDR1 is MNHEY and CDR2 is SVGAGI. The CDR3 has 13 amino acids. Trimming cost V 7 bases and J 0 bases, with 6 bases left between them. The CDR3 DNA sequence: TGTGCCAGCACTCCCTCGAACACCGGGGAGCTGTTTTTT. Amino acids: CASTPSNTGELFF.

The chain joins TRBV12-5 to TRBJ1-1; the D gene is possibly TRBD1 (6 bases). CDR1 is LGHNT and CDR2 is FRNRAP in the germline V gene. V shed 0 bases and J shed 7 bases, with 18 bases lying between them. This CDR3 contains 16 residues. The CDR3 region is CASGLVSRGKDHEAFF. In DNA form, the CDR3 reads TGTGCTAGTGGTTTGGTAAGCAGGGGCAAGGATCATGAAGCTTTCTTT.

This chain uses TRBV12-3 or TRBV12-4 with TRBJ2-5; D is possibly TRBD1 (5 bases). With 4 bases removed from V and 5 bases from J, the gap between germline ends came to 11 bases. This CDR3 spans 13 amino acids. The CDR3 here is CASSSPGWETQYF. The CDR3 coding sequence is TGTGCCAGCAGTTCGCCAGGGTGGGAGACCCAGTACTTC.

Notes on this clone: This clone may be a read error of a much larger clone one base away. For the CDR3, the DNA is TGTGCCAGCAGTCCCGGGACAGGGTCCTACGAGCAGTACTTC. Amino acids: CASSPGTGSYEQYF. V is TRBV7-9 and J is TRBJ2-7, with 9 bases aligning to TRBD1. There are 14 residues in the CDR3. Per germline, CDR1 SEHNR and CDR2 FQNEAQ (reference sequence). Trimming cost V 6 bases and J 1 base; bases outside gene matches: 4. Supplemented by reference TRBV7-9 and TRBJ2-7, the full variable domain reads DTGVSQNPRHKITKRGQNVTFRCDPISEHNRLYWYRQTLGQGPEFLTYFQNEAQLEKSRLLSDRFSAERPKGSFSTLEIQRTEQGDSAMYLCASSPGTGSYEQYFGPGTRLTVT.

The CDR3 DNA is TGCGCCAGCAGCTTTGGAGGGGTCGATCAGCCCCAGCATTTT. Its translation is CASSFGGVDQPQHF. The J gene is TRBJ1-5, the V gene TRBV5-1, with D perhaps matching TRBD1 (5 bases). The CDR3 covers 14 residues. Germline V gene sequence: CDR1 SGHRS, CDR2 YFSETQ. V lost 2 bases and J 5 bases, leaving 11 bases between the germline ends.

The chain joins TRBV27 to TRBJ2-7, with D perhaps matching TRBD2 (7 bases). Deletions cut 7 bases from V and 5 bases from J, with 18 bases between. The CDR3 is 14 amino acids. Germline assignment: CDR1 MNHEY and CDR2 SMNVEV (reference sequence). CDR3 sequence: CASTRGGGADEQYF. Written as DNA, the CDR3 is TGTGCCAGCACCCGAGGGGGGGGCGCGGACGAGCAGTACTTC.

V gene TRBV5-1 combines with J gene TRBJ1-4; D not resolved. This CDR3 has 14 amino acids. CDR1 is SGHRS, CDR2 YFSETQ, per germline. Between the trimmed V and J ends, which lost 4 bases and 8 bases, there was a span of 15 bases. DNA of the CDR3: TGCGCCAGCAGCACTTCGCGAGCCGCCGAAAAACTGTTTTTT. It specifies CASSTSRAAEKLFF.

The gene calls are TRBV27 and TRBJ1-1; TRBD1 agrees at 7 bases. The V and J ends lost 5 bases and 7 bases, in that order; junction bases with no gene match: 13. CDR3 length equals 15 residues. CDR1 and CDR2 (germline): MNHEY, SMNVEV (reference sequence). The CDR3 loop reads CASSLTHRQGGEAFF. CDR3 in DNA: TGTGCCAGCAGTCTCACGCACCGACAGGGTGGTGAAGCTTTCTTT.

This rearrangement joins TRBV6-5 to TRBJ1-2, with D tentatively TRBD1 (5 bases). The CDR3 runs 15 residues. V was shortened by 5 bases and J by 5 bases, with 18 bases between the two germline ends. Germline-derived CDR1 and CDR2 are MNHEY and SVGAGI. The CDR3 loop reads CASSRGHVPVYGYTF. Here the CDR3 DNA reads TGTGCCAGCAGTAGAGGACATGTACCAGTTTATGGCTACACCTTC.

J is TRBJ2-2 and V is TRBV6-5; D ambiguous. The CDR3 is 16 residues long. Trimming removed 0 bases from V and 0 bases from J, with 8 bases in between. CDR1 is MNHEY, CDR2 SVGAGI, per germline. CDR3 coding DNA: TGTGCCAGCAGTTACTCTAGGAGATCGAACACCGGGGAGCTGTTTTTT. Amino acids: CASSYSRRSNTGELFF.

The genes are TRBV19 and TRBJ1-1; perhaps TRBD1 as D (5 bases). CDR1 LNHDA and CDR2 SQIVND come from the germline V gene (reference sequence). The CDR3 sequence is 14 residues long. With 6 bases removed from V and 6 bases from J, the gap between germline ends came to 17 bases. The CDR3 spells CASRIGPGGAEAFF. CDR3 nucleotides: TGTGCCAGTAGAATTGGGCCGGGAGGGGCTGAAGCTTTCTTT.

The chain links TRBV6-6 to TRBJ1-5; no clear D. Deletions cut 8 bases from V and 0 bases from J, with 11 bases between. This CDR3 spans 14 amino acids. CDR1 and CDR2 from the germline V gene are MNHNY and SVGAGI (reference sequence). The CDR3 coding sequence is TGTGCCAGCGGGAGTCTTGTTAGCAATCAGCCCCAGCATTTT. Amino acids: CASGSLVSNQPQHF.

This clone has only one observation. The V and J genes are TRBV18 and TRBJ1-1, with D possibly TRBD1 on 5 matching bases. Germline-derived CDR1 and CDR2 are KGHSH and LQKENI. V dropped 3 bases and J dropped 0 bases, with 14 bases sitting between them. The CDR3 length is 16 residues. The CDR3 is CASSPGGDLMNTEAFF. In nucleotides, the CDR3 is TGTGCCAGCTCACCGGGCGGGGACTTAATGAACACTGAAGCTTTCTTT.